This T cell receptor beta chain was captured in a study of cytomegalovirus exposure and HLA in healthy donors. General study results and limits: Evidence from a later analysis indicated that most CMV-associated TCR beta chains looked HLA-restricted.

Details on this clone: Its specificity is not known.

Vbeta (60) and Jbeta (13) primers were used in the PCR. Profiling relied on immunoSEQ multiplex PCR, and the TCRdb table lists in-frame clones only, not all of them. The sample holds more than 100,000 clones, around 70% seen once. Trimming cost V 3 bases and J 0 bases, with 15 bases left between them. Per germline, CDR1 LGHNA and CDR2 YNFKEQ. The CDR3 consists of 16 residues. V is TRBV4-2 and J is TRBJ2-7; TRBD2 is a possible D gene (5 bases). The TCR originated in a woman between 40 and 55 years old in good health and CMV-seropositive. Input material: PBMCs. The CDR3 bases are TGTGCCAGCAGCCACAACAGAGGGCAGAGCTCCTACGAGCAGTACTTC. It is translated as CASSHNRGQSSYEQYF.